These 18 T cell receptor beta chains share one sample of origin, sequenced in a study of blood T cell repertoires in COVID-19. Repertoires were generated with immunoSEQ multiplex PCR, while TCRdb's copy carries only in-frame clones and drops some. The sample holds over 200,000 clones, 80% to 95% seen once. The sample comprised peripheral blood. The receptors here all came from a young adult with COVID-19, enrolled during active disease.

The J gene is TRBJ2-3, the V gene TRBV6-2 or TRBV6-3; TRBD1 matches at 10 bases. Germline V gene lookup returns CDR1 MNHEY and CDR2 SVGEGT. CDR3 length equals 14 residues. V shed 5 bases, J shed 4 bases, and the junction held 3 bases outside the gene matches. The CDR3 region has the DNA TGTGCCAGCAGTGGCGACAGGGGGCCAGATACGCAGTATTTT. Its protein product is CASSGDRGPDTQYF.

The rearrangement joins TRBV19 to TRBJ1-3; maybe TRBD1 (5 bases). This CDR3 comprises 14 residues. Germline CDR1 is LNHDA and CDR2 is SQIVND (reference sequence). The germline V and J ends were trimmed by 6 bases and 1 base, with 10 bases remaining between them. This chain's CDR3 is CASRMTASGNTIYF. CDR3 DNA: TGTGCCAGTAGGATGACAGCTTCTGGAAACACCATATATTTT.

The chain carries TRBV27 and TRBJ2-3; 7 nucleotides match TRBD2. Germline V gene data show CDR1 as MNHEY and CDR2 as SMNVEV (reference sequence). J gave up 2 bases and V 2 bases, and 7 bases lay outside the gene matches. The CDR3 sequence is 16 residues long. The CDR3 loop is CASSLTSAPLTDTQYF. CDR3 nucleotide sequence: TGTGCCAGCAGTTTAACTAGCGCACCTCTCACAGATACGCAGTATTTT.

Details on this clone: Other DNA sequences in the sample encode the same CDR3. The chain has TRBV6-5 and TRBJ2-7, with TRBD2 matching 9 bases. The junction had 3 bases not matched to a gene; V was cut back by 2 bases and J by 4 bases. The CDR3 contains 14 residues. CDR1 is MNHEY and CDR2 is SVGAGI in the germline V gene. CDR3 protein: CASSYRAGGYEQYF. In nucleotides, the CDR3 is TGTGCCAGCAGTTACAGAGCGGGAGGTTACGAGCAGTACTTC.

The chain links TRBV4-3 to TRBJ1-2; D gene uncertain. The germline V gene encodes CDR1 LGHNA and CDR2 YSLEER. The CDR3 has 14 residues. V lost 4 bases and J lost 0, with 9 bases in between. CDR3 sequence: CASSPQRSNYGYTF. The CDR3 DNA is TGCGCCAGCAGCCCCCAGAGGTCTAACTATGGCTACACCTTC.

The chain links TRBV19 to TRBJ1-1, with D tentatively TRBD1 (5 bases). Germline values: CDR1 LNHDA, CDR2 SQIVND (reference sequence). V was pared by 3 bases and J by 4 bases, with 12 bases between. CDR3 size: 14 residues. The CDR3 loop reads CASSIRQGGTEAFF. The CDR3 DNA reads TGTGCCAGTAGTATTCGCCAGGGCGGCACTGAAGCTTTCTTT. Full variable domain (outside the CDR3, taken from reference TRBV19 and TRBJ1-1): DGGITQSPKYLFRKEGQNVTLSCEQNLNHDAMYWYRQDPGQGLRLIYYSQIVNDFQKGDIAEGYSVSREKKESFPLTVTSAQKNPTAFYLCASSIRQGGTEAFFGQGTRLTVV.

This chain connects TRBV29-1 to TRBJ1-2, with 7 bases lining up with TRBD1. The germline V gene encodes CDR1 SQVTM and CDR2 ANQGSEA. With V trimmed by 0 bases and J by 4 bases, 11 bases remained unmatched. The CDR3 has 16 amino acids. The CDR3, as DNA: TGCAGCGTTGAAGATCGTGGGACAGTGACCTCCTATGGCTACACCTTC. It codes for CSVEDRGTVTSYGYTF.

The chain's CDR3 is CASSLTGGEGGWYTEAFF. The CDR3 DNA follows: TGTGCCAGCAGCTTGACAGGGGGCGAAGGGGGGTGGTACACTGAAGCTTTCTTT. The chain links TRBV7-2 to TRBJ1-1; 10 positions agree with TRBD1. V lost 3 bases to trimming and J lost 3 bases; unmatched junction nucleotides: 13. CDR1 and CDR2 (germline): SGHTA, FQGNSA. The CDR3 length is 18 residues.

This sequence joins TRBV30 and TRBJ1-1, with D unresolved. V was clipped by 1 base and J by 5 bases, with 8 bases between them. This CDR3 is 12 amino acids long. CDR1 is GTSNPN, CDR2 SVGIG, per germline (reference sequence). CDR3 nucleotide sequence: TGTGCCTGGAGTGCCGGGGAGACTGAAGCTTTCTTT. Protein: CAWSAGETEAFF.

This chain links TRBV7-9 with TRBJ1-5, with 9 nucleotides matching TRBD1. The CDR3 is 13 amino acids. The germline CDR1 and CDR2 sequences are SEHNR and FQNEAQ (reference sequence). V shed 4 bases, J shed 6 bases, and the junction held 1 base outside the gene matches. CDR3 loop: CASSSTGGQPQHF. DNA for the CDR3: TGTGCCAGCAGCTCGACAGGGGGTCAGCCCCAGCATTTT.

This rearrangement joins TRBV6-5 to TRBJ2-7, with 8 nucleotides matching TRBD1. This CDR3 is 15 amino acids long. Germline V gives CDR1 MNHEY, CDR2 SVGAGI. The trim removed 6 bases at V and 0 bases at J, leaving 7 bases unmatched. The CDR3 DNA reads as TGTGCCAGCAGATACGGGACAGGACACTCCTACGAGCAGTACTTC. Protein sequence: CASRYGTGHSYEQYF.

This sequence joins TRBV29-1 and TRBJ1-1, with D unclear. V was trimmed by 3 bases and J by 0 bases, leaving 8 bases between them. The CDR3 loop spans 13 amino acids. The V gene's germline CDR1 is SQVTM and CDR2 ANQGSEA. The CDR3 here is CSVDTDMNTEAFF. The CDR3 nucleotides are TGCAGCGTTGACACAGACATGAACACTGAAGCTTTCTTT.

The chain employs TRBV10-1 and TRBJ2-3; 7 bases fit TRBD1. The CDR3 loop spans 15 amino acids. Germline V gene lookup returns CDR1 WNHNN and CDR2 SYGVQD (reference sequence). J lost 6 bases, V lost 5 bases, and 11 bases had no gene match. DNA for the CDR3: TGCGCCAGCAGTAAACAGGGGATCCCCCATGATACGCAGTATTTT. It codes for CASSKQGIPHDTQYF.

V is TRBV14 and J is TRBJ2-2; 8 bases are a match to TRBD1. V was clipped by 4 bases and J by 6 bases; unmatched bases: 7. This CDR3 has 15 residues. The germline CDR1 and CDR2 sequences are SGHDN and FVKESK. The CDR3 sequence is CASSRDRGRAGELFF. For the CDR3, the DNA is TGTGCCAGCAGCCGCGACAGGGGTCGTGCCGGGGAGCTGTTTTTT.

J is TRBJ2-1 and V is TRBV24-1; TRBD1 agrees at 7 bases. CDR3 length equals 16 residues. Germline V gives CDR1 KGHDR, CDR2 SFDVKD. J was trimmed by 6 bases and V by 3 bases; bases with no gene match: 10. The CDR3 DNA reads as TGTGCCACCAGTGATCACAACAGGGGCTTTCCCAATGAGCAGTTCTTC. Translation gives CATSDHNRGFPNEQFF.

This sequence joins TRBV12-5 and TRBJ2-2; tentative D call: TRBD2 (6 bases). The V gene lost 5 bases and the J gene lost 5 bases, with 9 bases spanning the gap. Germline loops: CDR1 LGHNT, CDR2 FRNRAP. CDR3 size: 13 residues. Here the CDR3 DNA reads TGTGCTAGTGGTCCTCGGGAGACCGGGGAGCTGTTTTTT. This encodes CASGPRETGELFF.

V and J are TRBV18 and TRBJ2-1, with 16 bases aligning to TRBD2. V shed 0 bases, J shed 9 bases, and the junction held 2 bases outside the gene matches. The germline V gene has CDR1 KGHSH and CDR2 LQKENI. CDR3 size: 16 residues. DNA of the CDR3: TGTGCCAGCTCACCACCGGGACTAGCGGGAGGGCGTGAGCAGTTCTTC. Its protein product is CASSPPGLAGGREQFF.

The V call is TRBV2, the J call TRBJ1-1; 10 nucleotides agree with TRBD1. After removal of 9 bases from V and 6 bases from J, the junction contained 7 bases not matched to a gene. The length of the CDR3 is 13 residues. CDR1 is SNHLY, CDR2 FYNNEI, per germline. CDR3 nucleotide sequence: TGTGCCAGTAGGACAGGGGGGTTCTCTGAAGCTTTCTTT. This codes for CASRTGGFSEAFF. Together with reference TRBV2 and TRBJ1-1, the CDR3 gives the full variable domain: EPEVTQTPSHQVTQMGQEVILRCVPISNHLYFYWYRQILGQKVEFLVSFYNNEISEKSEIFDDQFSVERPDGSNFTLKIRSTKLEDSAMYFCASRTGGFSEAFFGQGTRLTVV.